These 8 T cell receptor beta chains share one sample of origin, sequenced in a study of CD8 T cells in Susac syndrome. A quantity of roughly 0.5 to 1 ug RNA underwent reverse transcription using random hexamers. Via MiXCR, TCRdb re-called the immunoSEQ multiplex PCR reads, giving one row per CDR3 protein. The table includes 100,000 or so distinct CDR3 sequences, roughly 94% detected once. The sequencing input was CD4+ T cells from PBMCs. The receptors stem from a human donor with Susac syndrome.

This clonotype was recorded only once. The chain is built from TRBV12-3 or TRBV12-4 and TRBJ2-5, with 10 bases lining up with TRBD1. The V and J ends lost 5 bases and 3 bases, in that order; junction bases with no gene match: 3. The CDR3 is made up of 14 amino acids. The CDR3 DNA sequence: TGTGCCAGCAGTGACGGGACAGGGGAAGAGACCCAGTACTTC. The encoded protein is CASSDGTGEETQYF.

CDR3: CASSPRQDQETQYF. CDR3 DNA: TGCGCCAGCAGCCCGAGACAGGACCAAGAGACCCAGTACTTC. The chain joins TRBV5-1 to TRBJ2-5, with D possibly matching TRBD1 (6 bases). Germline lookup yields CDR1 SGHRS and CDR2 YFSETQ. The V gene lost 4 bases and the J gene lost 0 bases, with 10 bases spanning the gap. The CDR3 covers 14 residues.

This clonotype was detected once. The chain employs TRBV12-3 or TRBV12-4 and TRBJ1-5, with D hard to call. The V and J ends lost 6 bases and 11 bases respectively, with 14 bases between them. The CDR3 runs 12 residues. The CDR3 loop reads CASRSVDQAQHF. The CDR3 nucleotides are TGTGCCAGCAGGTCCGTGGACCAAGCCCAGCATTTT.

The rearrangement links TRBV29-1 to TRBJ1-4, with TRBD1 identical over 10 bases. There are 13 residues in the CDR3. The germline CDR1 and CDR2 sequences are SQVTM and ANQGSEA. The V and J ends lost 7 bases and 6 bases, in that order; junction bases with no gene match: 5. The CDR3 nucleotides read TGCAGCGCCCGGGACAGGGGTTATGAAAAACTGTTTTTT. Translation: CSARDRGYEKLFF.

This chain joins TRBV27 and TRBJ2-6; TRBD1 agrees at 7 bases. CDR3 size: 16 residues. Trimming removed 6 bases from V and 0 bases from J; junction bases left unmatched: 5. In germline, CDR1 is MNHEY, CDR2 SMNVEV (reference sequence). CDR3 loop: CASRPGGYSGANVLTF. CDR3 in DNA: TGTGCCAGCAGACCAGGGGGATACTCTGGGGCCAACGTCCTGACTTTC.

This rearrangement joins TRBV7-3 to TRBJ2-5; possible D gene TRBD1, 5 bases. CDR1 and CDR2 (germline): SGHTA, FQGTGA. The CDR3 consists of 14 residues. Trimming took off 1 base at V and 4 bases at J, with 10 bases between the two ends. CDR3 region: CASSLRQSGETQYF. DNA of the CDR3: TGTGCCAGCAGCTTAAGACAGTCGGGAGAGACCCAGTACTTC.

This chain uses TRBV19 with TRBJ2-1, with D tentatively TRBD1 or TRBD2 (6 bases each). The germline V and J ends were trimmed by 6 bases and 11 bases, with 20 bases remaining between them. The CDR3 has 14 residues. Germline V gives CDR1 LNHDA, CDR2 SQIVND (reference sequence). The CDR3 sequence is CASRDPVEGGKQFF. The CDR3 DNA follows: TGTGCCAGTAGGGACCCGGTCGAGGGGGGCAAGCAGTTCTTC. The full variable domain, its missing parts supplied by reference TRBV19 and TRBJ2-1, is DGGITQSPKYLFRKEGQNVTLSCEQNLNHDAMYWYRQDPGQGLRLIYYSQIVNDFQKGDIAEGYSVSREKKESFPLTVTSAQKNPTAFYLCASRDPVEGGKQFFGPGTRLTVL.

This chain uses TRBV25-1 with TRBJ2-7; D unresolved. CDR3 length: 10 amino acids. Germline lookup yields CDR1 MGHDK and CDR2 SYGVNS. V was shortened by 9 bases and J by 1 base, with 4 bases between the two germline ends. In DNA, the CDR3 is TGTGCCAGTGAGTCCTACGAGCAGTACTTC. It is translated as CASESYEQYF.